These 26 T cell receptor beta chains originate from one sample sequenced in a study of blood T cell repertoires in COVID-19. The protocol was immunoSEQ multiplex PCR, while the TCRdb copy is restricted to in-frame clones and leaves out a portion. The sample has fewer than 95,000 clones, 60% to 80% seen once. The sequenced sample was peripheral blood. The source is a woman at least 80 years old with acute or convalescent COVID-19.

The chain carries TRBV6-5 and TRBJ1-3; D is possibly TRBD1 (5 bases). The CDR3 runs to 15 residues. Germline V gene sequence: CDR1 MNHEY, CDR2 SVGAGI. Deletions cut 6 bases from V and 3 bases from J, with 15 bases between. CDR3 in amino acids: CASSHGSGYGNTIYF. In DNA, the CDR3 is TGTGCCAGCAGCCACGGGTCAGGGTATGGAAACACCATATATTTT.

The rearrangement links TRBV30 to TRBJ2-2, with D perhaps TRBD1 (6 bases). V was shortened by 0 bases and J by 7 bases, with 12 bases between the two germline ends. The CDR3 covers 14 residues. Per the germline V gene, CDR1 is GTSNPN and CDR2 is SVGIG (reference sequence). The CDR3 DNA reads TGTGCCTGGAGTGTACAACAGGGACGCGGGGAGCTGTTTTTT. The encoded protein is CAWSVQQGRGELFF.

The rearrangement joins TRBV7-3 to TRBJ1-2; 9 nucleotides agree with TRBD1. Germline CDR1 reads SGHTA; CDR2 reads FQGTGA. This CDR3 contains 14 residues. V was pared by 0 bases and J by 5 bases, with 1 base of the junction left unmatched. CDR3 DNA: TGTGCCAGCAGCTTAACGGGACAGGGTTATGGCTACACCTTC. Translated: CASSLTGQGYGYTF.

This clone was seen only once. The V call is TRBV18, the J call TRBJ1-1; tentatively, D is TRBD1 (5 bases). Trimming left V 1 base short and J 4 bases short, with 19 bases between. The CDR3 is 17 amino acids. Germline V gene lookup returns CDR1 KGHSH and CDR2 LQKENI. The CDR3 region has the DNA TGTGCCAGCTCACCACTATCCGGGGGAACGGCGGGCACTGAAGCTTTCTTT. Amino acid sequence: CASSPLSGGTAGTEAFF.

This clone is a singleton in its sample. This rearrangement joins TRBV27 to TRBJ1-1; TRBD1 matches 8 bases. Germline-derived CDR1 and CDR2 are MNHEY and SMNVEV (reference sequence). V gave up 5 bases and J gave up 5 bases; unmatched junction bases: 10. The CDR3 is made up of 15 amino acids. CDR3 nucleotides: TGTGCCAGCAGTCCTTGGGACAGGCTTGGAACTGAAGCTTTCTTT. Translation: CASSPWDRLGTEAFF.

This clone was detected only once. In DNA form, the CDR3 reads TGTGCCAGCAGTTCCATAACCGACTTTAACTATGGCTACACCTTC. Its protein is CASSSITDFNYGYTF. V and J are TRBV6-6 and TRBJ1-2; D is unclear. Trimming took off 4 bases at V and 1 base at J, with 13 bases between the two ends. The CDR3 spans 15 residues. The V gene's germline CDR1 is MNHNY and CDR2 SVGAGI (reference sequence).

V gene TRBV6-6 combines with J gene TRBJ1-5; 9 bases match TRBD1. The germline CDR1 and CDR2 sequences are MNHNY and SVGAGI (reference sequence). CDR3 size: 15 residues. V was pared by 6 bases and J by 7 bases, with 10 bases of the junction left unmatched. The CDR3 bases are TGTGCCAGCAGATCACCGGGACAGGGCTGGCAGCCCCAGCATTTT. Its protein product is CASRSPGQGWQPQHF.

This clone was seen many times. The chain employs TRBV19 and TRBJ1-5, with D possibly matching TRBD1 (5 bases). The CDR3 spans 16 residues. V was clipped by 4 bases and J by 0 bases, with 13 bases between them. Germline values: CDR1 LNHDA, CDR2 SQIVND (reference sequence). DNA of the CDR3: TGTGCCAGTAGTAAGACAGACCTTTATAGCAATCAGCCCCAGCATTTT. This gives the protein CASSKTDLYSNQPQHF.

This clone was observed a few times. V usage is TRBV30 and J usage is TRBJ2-7, with D unclear. V was cut by 4 bases and J by 4 bases, with 17 bases left in between. The CDR3 runs to 14 residues. The germline gives CDR1 GTSNPN, CDR2 SVGIG (reference sequence). CDR3 DNA sequence: TGTGCCTGGATGATCGGTCCATACCTTTACGAGCAGTACTTC. As protein: CAWMIGPYLYEQYF. Filled out from reference TRBV30 and TRBJ2-7, the complete variable domain reads SQTIHQWPATLVQPVGSPLSLECTVEGTSNPNLYWYRQAAGRGLQLLFYSVGIGQISSEVPQNLSASRPQDRQFILSSKKLLLSDSGFYLCAWMIGPYLYEQYFGPGTRLTVT.

The chain is built from TRBV7-3 and TRBJ1-1; tentatively, D is TRBD1 (6 bases). V was cut by 5 bases and J by 4 bases, with 11 bases left in between. From germline, CDR1 is SGHTA and CDR2 FQGTGA. The CDR3 loop spans 13 amino acids. The CDR3 sequence: CASSEWTVTEAFF. CDR3 DNA sequence: TGTGCCAGCAGCGAATGGACAGTCACTGAAGCTTTCTTT.

This clone occurred a few times. The chain carries TRBV5-1 and TRBJ1-1, with D perhaps matching TRBD1 (5 bases). Germline lookup yields CDR1 SGHRS and CDR2 YFSETQ. V dropped 1 base and J dropped 4 bases, with 14 bases sitting between them. The CDR3 has 15 amino acids. CDR3 nucleotide sequence: TGCGCCAGCAGCTTGTCCCCCACCGGGGGCACTGAAGCTTTCTTT. The encoded protein is CASSLSPTGGTEAFF.

This clone was recorded a few times. The J gene is TRBJ1-1, the V gene TRBV7-2; D gene ambiguous. V was shortened by 2 bases and J by 11 bases, with 18 bases between the two germline ends. CDR1 and CDR2 (germline): SGHTA, FQGNSA. The CDR3 spans 14 residues. For the CDR3, the DNA is TGTGCCAGCAGCTTAACGAGGTCGCTGAGACGCGCTTTCTTT. It specifies CASSLTRSLRRAFF.

The chain joins TRBV12-3 or TRBV12-4 to TRBJ2-7, with a tentative D call TRBD2 (6 bases). V was shortened by 7 bases and J by 4 bases, with 8 bases between the two germline ends. The CDR3 sequence is 11 residues long. CDR3 nucleotide sequence: TGTGCCAGCACCCGGGGGTACGAGCAGTACTTC. As protein: CASTRGYEQYF.

To note about this clone: Its ends do not fully match the called genes, so a read error is possible. V usage is TRBV11-2 and J usage is TRBJ1-2; D is possibly TRBD1 (5 bases). CDR3 length equals 12 residues. Germline V gives CDR1 SGHAT, CDR2 FQNNGV. DNA of the CDR3: TGTGCCAGCAGCTTAAATGGAATCAGGGCCCTCTTC. Amino acids: CASSLNGIRALF.

This clone was observed once. This chain connects TRBV5-6 to TRBJ2-5, with 8 nucleotides matching TRBD1. The trim removed 3 bases at V and 5 bases at J, leaving 6 bases unmatched. Germline CDR1 reads SGHDT; CDR2 reads YYEEEE. CDR3 size: 14 residues. CDR3 in DNA: TGTGCCAGCAGCTCCTTGACAGGGGTGGAGACCCAGTACTTC. Translation: CASSSLTGVETQYF.

The J gene is TRBJ1-5, the V gene TRBV5-6; 7 nucleotides align to TRBD1. Germline CDR1 SGHDT, CDR2 YYEEEE. V lost 3 bases, J lost 1 base, and 4 bases stayed unmatched. The CDR3 loop spans 15 amino acids. As DNA, the CDR3 is TGTGCCAGCAGCTCGACAGGGTTGAGCAATCAGCCCCAGCATTTT. Translated, it gives CASSSTGLSNQPQHF.

This chain connects TRBV4-3 to TRBJ1-2, with D perhaps matching TRBD1 (6 bases). V shed 2 bases and J shed 4 bases, with 14 bases lying between them. Germline-derived CDR1 and CDR2 are LGHNA and YSLEER. The CDR3 has 15 amino acids. In DNA, the CDR3 is TGCGCCAGCAGCCAATCAGCCTGGGGGCCCTATGGCTACACCTTC. Translating it yields CASSQSAWGPYGYTF.

This chain connects TRBV30 to TRBJ2-5; TRBD2 aligns across 13 bases. The CDR3 extends over 14 amino acids. Germline values: CDR1 GTSNPN, CDR2 SVGIG (reference sequence). The V segment lost 2 bases and the J segment 5 bases; nucleotides outside the gene matches: 2. CDR3 region: CAWSMTSGGETQYF. The CDR3 region has the DNA TGTGCCTGGAGTATGACTAGCGGGGGGGAGACCCAGTACTTC. The whole variable domain, filled in from reference TRBV30 and TRBJ2-5, reads SQTIHQWPATLVQPVGSPLSLECTVEGTSNPNLYWYRQAAGRGLQLLFYSVGIGQISSEVPQNLSASRPQDRQFILSSKKLLLSDSGFYLCAWSMTSGGETQYFGPGTRLLVL.

The CDR3 sequence: CASSPGGQFEAFF. The CDR3 DNA is TGTGCCAGCTCACCTGGCGGACAGTTTGAAGCTTTCTTT. The rearrangement uses TRBV18 and TRBJ1-1; D possibly corresponds to TRBD1 (6 bases). Trimming pared 3 bases from V and 7 bases from J, leaving 12 bases between. The CDR3 has 13 residues. Germline CDR1 KGHSH, CDR2 LQKENI. Combining the CDR3 with reference TRBV18 and TRBJ1-1 gives the whole variable domain NAGVMQNPRHLVRRRGQEARLRCSPMKGHSHVYWYRQLPEEGLKFMVYLQKENIIDESGMPKERFSAEFPKEGPSILRIQQVVRGDSAAYFCASSPGGQFEAFFGQGTRLTVV.

This clone was recorded a few times. V gene TRBV19 combines with J gene TRBJ2-7; 9 positions match TRBD1. The V gene end was trimmed by 4 bases and the J gene end by 1 base; junction bases not matched to a gene: 5. The CDR3 extends over 15 amino acids. Germline V CDR1 and CDR2: LNHDA, SQIVND (reference sequence). CDR3 coding DNA: TGTGCCAGTAGTACAACAGGGGGCGGTTCCTACGAGCAGTACTTC. This encodes CASSTTGGGSYEQYF.

The V and J genes are TRBV19 and TRBJ2-7; 10 bases map to TRBD1. Germline loops: CDR1 LNHDA, CDR2 SQIVND (reference sequence). The CDR3 has 14 amino acids. Losses at the gene ends were 6 bases for V and 6 bases for J; bases not matched to a gene: 8. CDR3 protein: CASSGGQGNREQYF. The CDR3, as DNA: TGTGCCAGTAGCGGGGGACAGGGGAATCGCGAGCAGTACTTC. Variable domain in full (rest from reference TRBV19 and TRBJ2-7): DGGITQSPKYLFRKEGQNVTLSCEQNLNHDAMYWYRQDPGQGLRLIYYSQIVNDFQKGDIAEGYSVSREKKESFPLTVTSAQKNPTAFYLCASSGGQGNREQYFGPGTRLTVT.

The gene calls are TRBV11-2 and TRBJ1-5; no clear D gene. Germline V lookup: CDR1 SGHAT, CDR2 FQNNGV. The V end lost 0 bases, the J end lost 5 bases, and 5 bases lay between the germline ends. The CDR3 sequence is 13 residues long. The CDR3 protein is CASSLDRDQPQHF. CDR3 nucleotides: TGTGCCAGCAGCTTAGATCGCGATCAGCCCCAGCATTTT.

The CDR3 coding sequence is TGCGCCAGCAGCCAAGATCGGACAGGGGTGGCTTTCTTT. Amino acid sequence: CASSQDRTGVAFF. This chain connects TRBV4-3 to TRBJ1-1; 9 bases map to TRBD1. The CDR3 length is 13 residues. V lost 0 bases to trimming and J lost 11 bases; unmatched junction nucleotides: 4. In germline, CDR1 is LGHNA, CDR2 YSLEER.

The rearrangement joins TRBV2 to TRBJ2-1, with D maybe TRBD2 (6 bases). Trimming shortened V by 4 bases and J by 0 bases, and 13 bases separated the two germline ends. CDR3 length: 16 residues. Germline assignment: CDR1 SNHLY and CDR2 FYNNEI. The CDR3 DNA reads as TGTGCCAGCAGTGCCTCTACCGGGGGCTCCTACAATGAGCAGTTCTTC. It specifies CASSASTGGSYNEQFF.

The rearrangement uses TRBV5-4 and TRBJ1-1; a weak D match, TRBD1 (6 bases). The germline V gene encodes CDR1 SGHNT and CDR2 YYREEE (reference sequence). This CDR3 comprises 13 residues. The V gene lost 0 bases and the J gene lost 8 bases, with 11 bases spanning the gap. DNA of the CDR3: TGTGCCAGCAGCTTGGGGACAGATGCCGAAGCTTTCTTT. Translated, it gives CASSLGTDAEAFF.

This rearrangement joins TRBV19 to TRBJ2-1, with D tentatively TRBD1 (5 bases). CDR3 length equals 15 residues. The germline V gene has CDR1 LNHDA and CDR2 SQIVND (reference sequence). Trimming removed 7 bases at V and 10 bases at J, with 23 bases between. The CDR3 loop is CASIAYRGSAGEQFF. Written as DNA, the CDR3 is TGTGCCAGTATCGCGTATAGGGGCTCGGCTGGGGAGCAGTTCTTC.